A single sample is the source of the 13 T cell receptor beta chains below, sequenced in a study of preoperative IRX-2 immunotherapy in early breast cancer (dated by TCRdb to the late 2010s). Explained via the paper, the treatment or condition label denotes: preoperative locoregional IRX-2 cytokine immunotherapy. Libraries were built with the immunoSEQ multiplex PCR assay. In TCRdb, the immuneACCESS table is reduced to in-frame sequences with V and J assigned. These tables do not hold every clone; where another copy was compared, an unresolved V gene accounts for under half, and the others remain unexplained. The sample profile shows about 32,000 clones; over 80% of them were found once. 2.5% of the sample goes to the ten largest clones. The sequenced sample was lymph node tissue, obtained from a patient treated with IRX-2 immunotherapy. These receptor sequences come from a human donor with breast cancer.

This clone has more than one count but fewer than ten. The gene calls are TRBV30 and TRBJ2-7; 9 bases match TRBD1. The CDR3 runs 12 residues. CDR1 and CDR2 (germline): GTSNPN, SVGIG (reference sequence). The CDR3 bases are TGTGCGACCGCGACAGGGGGTCGTACGCAGTACTTC. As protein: CATATGGRTQYF.

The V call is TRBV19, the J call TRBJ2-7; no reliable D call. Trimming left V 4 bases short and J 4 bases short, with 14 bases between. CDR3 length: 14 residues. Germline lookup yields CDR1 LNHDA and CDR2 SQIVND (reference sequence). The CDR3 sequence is CASSRSAWEYEQYF. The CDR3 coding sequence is TGTGCCAGTAGTAGGTCTGCCTGGGAATACGAGCAGTACTTC.

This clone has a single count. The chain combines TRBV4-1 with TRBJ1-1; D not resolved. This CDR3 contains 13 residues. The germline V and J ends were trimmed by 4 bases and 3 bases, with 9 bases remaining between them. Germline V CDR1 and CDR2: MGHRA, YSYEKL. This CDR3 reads CASSRGPHTEAFF. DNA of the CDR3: TGCGCCAGCAGCCGAGGACCCCACACTGAAGCTTTCTTT.

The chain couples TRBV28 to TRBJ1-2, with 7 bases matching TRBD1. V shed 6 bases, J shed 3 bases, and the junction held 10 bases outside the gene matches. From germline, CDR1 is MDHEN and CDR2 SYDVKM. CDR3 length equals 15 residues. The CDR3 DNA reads TGTGCCAGCAGGGGAACAGGGGTTTGGGACTATGGCTACACCTTC. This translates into CASRGTGVWDYGYTF.

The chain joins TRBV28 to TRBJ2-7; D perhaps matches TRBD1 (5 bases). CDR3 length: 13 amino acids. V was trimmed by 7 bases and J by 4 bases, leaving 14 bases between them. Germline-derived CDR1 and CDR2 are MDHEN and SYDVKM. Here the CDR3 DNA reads TGTGCCAGCACCTTGGCAGGGCCTTACGAGCAGTACTTC. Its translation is CASTLAGPYEQYF.

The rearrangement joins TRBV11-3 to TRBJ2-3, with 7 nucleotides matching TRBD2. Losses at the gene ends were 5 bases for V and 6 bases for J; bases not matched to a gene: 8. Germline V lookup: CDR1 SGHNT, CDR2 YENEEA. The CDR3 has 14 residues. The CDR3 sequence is CASSLDHGRDTQYF. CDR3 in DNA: TGTGCCAGCAGCCTTGATCACGGGAGGGATACGCAGTATTTT.

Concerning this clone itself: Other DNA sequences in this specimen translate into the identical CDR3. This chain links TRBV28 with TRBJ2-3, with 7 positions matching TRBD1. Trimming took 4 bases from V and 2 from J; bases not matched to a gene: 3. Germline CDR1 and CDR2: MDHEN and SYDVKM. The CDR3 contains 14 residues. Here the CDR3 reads CASSSGQYTDTQYF. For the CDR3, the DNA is TGTGCCAGCAGTTCGGGACAGTACACAGATACGCAGTATTTT.

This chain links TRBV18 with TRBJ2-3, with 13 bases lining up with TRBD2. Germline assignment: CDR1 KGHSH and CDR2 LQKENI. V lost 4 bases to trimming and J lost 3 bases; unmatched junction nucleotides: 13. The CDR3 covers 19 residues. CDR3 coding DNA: TGTGCCAGCTCACGAGTAGGACTAGCGGGGGCCAGGAGTACAGATACGCAGTATTTT. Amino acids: CASSRVGLAGARSTDTQYF.

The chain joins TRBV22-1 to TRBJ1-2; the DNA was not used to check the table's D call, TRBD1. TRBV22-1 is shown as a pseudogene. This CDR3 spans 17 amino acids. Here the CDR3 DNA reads TGTGCCAGCAGTTCAGACGCGGGGACAGGGAGGGACTATGGCTACACCTTC. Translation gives CASSSDAGTGRDYGYTF.

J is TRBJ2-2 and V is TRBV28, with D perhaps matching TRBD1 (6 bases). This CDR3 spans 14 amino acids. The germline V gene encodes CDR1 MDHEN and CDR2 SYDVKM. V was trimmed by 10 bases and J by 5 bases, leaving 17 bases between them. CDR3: CATTRQARTGELFF. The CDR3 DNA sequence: TGTGCCACAACCAGACAGGCCCGGACCGGGGAGCTGTTTTTT.

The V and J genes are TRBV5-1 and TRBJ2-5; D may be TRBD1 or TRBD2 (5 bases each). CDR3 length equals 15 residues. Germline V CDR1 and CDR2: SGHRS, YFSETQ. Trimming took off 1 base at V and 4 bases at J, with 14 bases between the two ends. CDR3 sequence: CASSLRGGLLETQYF. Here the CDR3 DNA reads TGCGCCAGCAGCTTGCGGGGCGGGTTGTTAGAGACCCAGTACTTC.

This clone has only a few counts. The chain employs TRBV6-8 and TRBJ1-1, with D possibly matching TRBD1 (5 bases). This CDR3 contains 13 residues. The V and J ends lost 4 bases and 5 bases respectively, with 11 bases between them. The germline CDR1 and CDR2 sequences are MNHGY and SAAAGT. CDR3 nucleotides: TGTGCCAGCAGTTTAGGGGCAGATACTGAAGCTTTCTTT. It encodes CASSLGADTEAFF.

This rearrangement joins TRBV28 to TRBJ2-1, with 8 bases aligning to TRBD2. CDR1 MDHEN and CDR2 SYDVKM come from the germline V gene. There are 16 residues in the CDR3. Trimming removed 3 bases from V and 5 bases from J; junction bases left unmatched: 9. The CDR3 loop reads CASSFFREGPHNEQFF. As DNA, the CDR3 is TGTGCCAGCAGTTTTTTTCGGGAGGGCCCCCACAATGAGCAGTTCTTC. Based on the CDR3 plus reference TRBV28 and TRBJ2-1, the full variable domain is DVKVTQSSRYLVKRTGEKVFLECVQDMDHENMFWYRQDPGLGLRLIYFSYDVKMKEKGDIPEGYSVSREKKERFSLILESASTNQTSMYLCASSFFREGPHNEQFFGPGTRLTVL.